This entry lists 13 T cell receptor beta chains sequenced from one sample in a study of T-cell reconstitution after alpha-beta-depleted transplantation in children. The TCRbeta library incorporated unique molecular identifiers. A single record per CDR3 protein comes from TCRdb applying MiXCR to the PCR reads. The sample consists of about 980,000 distinct CDR3 sequences, around 30% of them appearing once. The sample consisted of PBMCs, mostly from graft donor cells, taken 360 days after TCRalphabeta/CD19-depleted stem cell transplant. Receptors were obtained from a boy less than two years old who had a stem cell transplant for SCID, so the T cells may come from the graft donor.

J is TRBJ2-1 and V is TRBV5-1; 7 bases line up with TRBD1. V gave up 0 bases and J gave up 2 bases; unmatched junction bases: 5. The CDR3 is made up of 16 amino acids. CDR1 SGHRS and CDR2 YFSETQ come from the germline V gene. DNA of the CDR3: TGCGCCAGCAGCTTGGTGGCGAGGGGGCCCTACAATGAGCAGTTCTTC. The encoded protein is CASSLVARGPYNEQFF.

The rearrangement joins TRBV12-3 or TRBV12-4 to TRBJ1-5, with 8 bases lining up with TRBD1. V lost 3 bases, J lost 4 bases, and 20 bases stayed unmatched. The CDR3 sequence is 20 residues long. This CDR3 reads CASSFTLWTGRVLANQPQHF. Here the CDR3 DNA reads TGTGCCAGCAGTTTTACACTTTGGACAGGGCGGGTGTTAGCAAATCAGCCCCAGCATTTT.

This chain joins TRBV6-2 or TRBV6-3 and TRBJ2-3, with 7 positions matching TRBD2. J was trimmed by 0 bases and V by 6 bases; bases with no gene match: 12. The CDR3 extends over 17 amino acids. From germline, CDR1 is MNHEY and CDR2 SVGEGT. The CDR3 reads CASRQLGGGTSTDTQYF. CDR3 bases: TGTGCCAGCAGACAACTTGGGGGGGGGACTAGCACAGATACGCAGTATTTT.

This chain joins TRBV7-2 and TRBJ2-7; TRBD2 aligns across 9 bases. CDR1 is SGHTA, CDR2 FQGNSA, per germline. There are 14 residues in the CDR3. V was clipped by 1 base and J by 6 bases; unmatched bases: 4. CDR3 residues: CASSLEAGGGEQYF. Here the CDR3 DNA reads TGTGCCAGCAGCTTAGAGGCGGGGGGGGGCGAGCAGTACTTC.

The chain employs TRBV5-6 and TRBJ1-2; tentatively, D is TRBD1 (5 bases). The length of the CDR3 is 12 residues. Trimming removed 4 bases at V and 4 bases at J, with 8 bases between. Germline-derived CDR1 and CDR2 are SGHDT and YYEEEE. The CDR3 DNA is TGTGCCAGCAGCGACAGATTCTATGGCTACACCTTC. Translating gives CASSDRFYGYTF. The whole variable domain, filled in from reference TRBV5-6 and TRBJ1-2, reads DAGVTQSPTHLIKTRGQQVTLRCSPKSGHDTVSWYQQALGQGPQFIFQYYEEEERQRGNFPDRFSGHQFPNYSSELNVNALLLGDSALYLCASSDRFYGYTFGSGTRLTVV.

The chain employs TRBV27 and TRBJ1-5; TRBD1 matches at 7 bases. The CDR3 runs to 16 residues. V trimming: 5 bases; J trimming: 4 bases; junction bases outside the gene matches: 11. Germline lookup yields CDR1 MNHEY and CDR2 SMNVEV (reference sequence). DNA for the CDR3: TGTGCCAGCAGTCCAAGACAGGGCATTGAGAATCAGCCCCAGCATTTT. Translating gives CASSPRQGIENQPQHF.

V and J are TRBV6-1 and TRBJ1-3; 7 bases are shared with TRBD1. Germline trimming cut 6 bases from V and 7 bases from J; bases unmatched to any gene: 6. The CDR3 has 13 residues. Germline CDR1 is MNHNS and CDR2 is SASEGT. CDR3 coding DNA: TGTGCCAGCAGATCCAGGGGGAAGAACACCATATATTTT. The encoded protein is CASRSRGKNTIYF.

The rearrangement joins TRBV2 to TRBJ1-1, with a tentative D call TRBD1 (5 bases). The CDR3 length is 12 residues. V shed 7 bases and J shed 5 bases, with 11 bases lying between them. Germline-derived CDR1 and CDR2 are SNHLY and FYNNEI. CDR3 amino acids: CASNGPGTEAFF. The CDR3 DNA follows: TGTGCCAGCAACGGGCCAGGGACTGAAGCTTTCTTT.

This clonotype was observed a handful of times. CDR3 sequence (DNA): TGTGCCAGCAGCTCTCCGCCCGCGTCTGAATGGGCCACAGATACGCAGTATTTT. Protein: CASSSPPASEWATDTQYF. The chain links TRBV5-6 to TRBJ2-3; D call uncertain. In germline, CDR1 is SGHDT, CDR2 YYEEEE. V was cut by 3 bases and J by 2 bases, with 22 bases left in between. There are 18 residues in the CDR3.

This clonotype appeared a few times. The V and J genes are TRBV7-9 and TRBJ2-1, with TRBD1 matching 8 bases. The germline gives CDR1 SEHNR, CDR2 FQNEAQ (reference sequence). The trim removed 3 bases at V and 8 bases at J, leaving 6 bases unmatched. This CDR3 region has 14 residues. DNA for the CDR3: TGTGCCAGCAGCTTGGCTGGGACAGGCCATGAGCAGTTCTTC. As protein: CASSLAGTGHEQFF.

The V and J genes are TRBV28 and TRBJ2-2; 8 nucleotides agree with TRBD2. This CDR3 contains 13 residues. The germline V gene encodes CDR1 MDHEN and CDR2 SYDVKM. J gave up 6 bases and V 6 bases, and 3 bases lay outside the gene matches. CDR3 in amino acids: CASRHGGAGELFF. CDR3 nucleotides: TGTGCCAGCAGACACGGGGGGGCCGGGGAGCTGTTTTTT.

The chain carries TRBV4-3 and TRBJ2-1, with TRBD2 identical over 13 bases. This CDR3 spans 16 amino acids. Trimming cost V 0 bases and J 10 bases; bases outside gene matches: 6. CDR1 and CDR2 from the germline V gene are LGHNA and YSLEER. The CDR3 protein is CASSQDLGLAGWEQFF. For the CDR3, the DNA is TGCGCCAGCAGCCAAGATCTGGGACTAGCGGGGTGGGAGCAGTTCTTC.

This clonotype was detected many times. Here the CDR3 reads CASSRDRGDYNEQFF. In nucleotides, the CDR3 is TGTGCCAGCAGCCGGGACAGGGGCGACTACAATGAGCAGTTCTTC. The chain employs TRBV27 and TRBJ2-1, with TRBD1 matching over 10 bases. CDR1 is MNHEY and CDR2 is SMNVEV in the germline V gene (reference sequence). The J segment lost 3 bases and the V segment lost 6 bases, leaving 5 bases of the junction unmatched. This CDR3 has 15 amino acids.